The rows below give T cell receptor beta chains drawn from one sample of a study of blood T cell repertoires in COVID-19. Profiling relied on immunoSEQ multiplex PCR, and the TCRdb table lists in-frame clones only, not all of them. The sample gives about 200,000 clones, 65% to 85% of which show up once; 7.4% is in the top ten. Sequences were obtained from PBMCs or T cells enriched from blood (not recorded which). The receptors were gathered from a woman in her thirties or forties with acute COVID-19. CDR3s include the opening cysteine and the closing phenylalanine or tryptophan. Each record gives: V gene, D gene, J gene, clone size, CDR3 DNA, CDR3 protein. The D gene is left open where the match is weak. Clone size is not always given. Where it is, it says once, few, many or a class for expanded clones.

>TRBV5-5|TRBD1|TRBJ1-3|NA
TGTGCCAGCAGCTTAGGGACAGCCTCTGGAAACACCATATATTTT
CASSLGTASGNTIYF
>TRBV20-1|NA|TRBJ2-3|NA
TGCAGTGCTAGTTTCCATACCAGGACAGATACGCAGTATTTT
CSASFHTRTDTQYF
>TRBV5-4|NA|TRBJ2-1|NA
TGTGCCAGCAGCTTCGGCGGGGAAGTCTCCTACAATGAGCAGTTCTTC
CASSFGGEVSYNEQFF
>TRBV5-1|NA|TRBJ2-2|once
TGCGCCAGCAGCCCTAGGATTGGCGCCGGGGAGCTGTTTTTT
CASSPRIGAGELFF
>TRBV19|TRBD1|TRBJ1-4|NA
TGTGCCACCCGACGGACAGGGAACTATGAAAAACTGTTTTTT
CATRRTGNYEKLFF
>TRBV5-1|NA|TRBJ2-3|NA
TGCGCCAGCAGCTTGGCGTCAGGGGGGACTAGCACAGATACGCAGTATTTT
CASSLASGGTSTDTQYF
>TRBV11-2|TRBD2|TRBJ2-7|NA
TGTGCCAGCAGCTTAGCTCCTAGCGGGAGGTTCTACGAGCAGTACTTC
CASSLAPSGRFYEQYF
>TRBV19|NA|TRBJ1-4|NA
TGTGCCAGTATGGGTCGGGGGGAGGAAGAAAAACTGTTTTTT
CASMGRGEEEKLFF
>TRBV5-6|NA|TRBJ2-7|few
TGTGCCAGCAGCTTGTTGAGTTACCACGGCGAGCAGTACTTC
CASSLLSYHGEQYF
>TRBV14|TRBD2|TRBJ2-7|NA
TGTGCCAGCAGCCTGGGGACTAGCGGGTACGAGCAGTACTTC
CASSLGTSGYEQYF
>TRBV19|NA|TRBJ2-4|NA
TGTGCCAGTAGTATCTCCAGCGCCATTCAGTACTTC
CASSISSAIQYF
>TRBV5-8|NA|TRBJ1-1|NA
TGTGCCAGCAGCTTGGCTGTCCTCCCTCGCACTGAAGCTTTCTTT
CASSLAVLPRTEAFF
>TRBV19|NA|TRBJ1-2|NA
TGTGCCAGTAGTCCCGAGCGCAGGGCGGTAAAGGGCTACACCTTC
CASSPERRAVKGYTF
>TRBV28|NA|TRBJ1-5|NA
TGTGCCAGCACCGCTCCAAGGGGAATAAGGTGGCCCCAGCATTTT
CASTAPRGIRWPQHF
>TRBV19|TRBD1|TRBJ1-4|NA
TGTGCCAGTAGCCGGGACAGGGGAAAAGAACTGTTTTTT
CASSRDRGKELFF
>TRBV5-4|TRBD1|TRBJ2-7|few
TGTGCCAGCAGCGGCCGGGACAGGGGGCGAGAGCAGTACTTC
CASSGRDRGREQYF
>TRBV29-1|NA|TRBJ1-5|NA
TGCAGCGTGGGAAGAGGGGGACGGGATCAGCCCCAGCATTTT
CSVGRGGRDQPQHF
>TRBV6-4|NA|TRBJ1-5|once
TGTGCCAGCAGTTTACAGAATCAGCCCCAGCATTTT
CASSLQNQPQHF
>TRBV4-3|TRBD2|TRBJ2-7|NA
TGCGCCAGCAGCCTTGGTAGCGGGAGGTACGAGCAGTACTTC
CASSLGSGRYEQYF
>TRBV3-1/TRBV3-2|NA|TRBJ1-1|NA
TGTGCCAGCAGCCAAGAAGTACTCTGGGAGCTCGTTAACACTGAAGCTTTCTTT
CASSQEVLWELVNTEAFF
>TRBV28|TRBD2|TRBJ2-5|NA
TGTGCCAGCAGACCCCTCCCGGGACTAGCGGGAGCGGAGACCCAGTACTTC
CASRPLPGLAGAETQYF
>TRBV12-3/TRBV12-4|NA|TRBJ1-1|NA
TGTGCCAGCAGGGAGAGGGCCACTGAAGCTTTCTTT
CASRERATEAFF
>TRBV5-1|TRBD2|TRBJ2-7|NA
TGCGCCAGCAGCCCAAACGGACTAGCGGATCCCTACGAGCAGTACTTC
CASSPNGLADPYEQYF
>TRBV12-3/TRBV12-4|NA|TRBJ1-5|NA
TGTGCCAGCAGTTTTTCGGAGGATCAGCCCCAGCATTTT
CASSFSEDQPQHF
>TRBV5-1|TRBD1|TRBJ2-2|NA
TGCGCCAGCAGCTTGGACCGCCCAGGGGGCGCTGTAGACATCGGGGAGCTGTTTTTT
CASSLDRPGGAVDIGELFF
>TRBV5-6|NA|TRBJ2-1|NA
TGTGCCAGCAGCTTAGGGCCAGGGGTGAATGAGCAGTTCTTC
CASSLGPGVNEQFF
>TRBV13|NA|TRBJ1-2|NA
TGTGCCAGCAGCTTAGAAGGCGGCTCCTATGGCTACACCTTC
CASSLEGGSYGYTF
>TRBV10-3|NA|TRBJ2-7|NA
TGTGCCATCTCAAGATCGGGAACGGGAGAGCAGTACTTC
CAISRSGTGEQYF
>TRBV18|NA|TRBJ2-5|NA
TGTGCCAGCTCACCGGGGAGGACGGCCCAAGAGACCCAGTACTTC
CASSPGRTAQETQYF
>TRBV28|NA|TRBJ1-4|NA
TGTGCCAGCAGACCCCAGACAGGCCTAGCAACTAATGAAAAACTGTTTTTT
CASRPQTGLATNEKLFF
>TRBV9|NA|TRBJ1-2|NA
TGTGCCAGCAGCGCGGACAGCTATGGCTACACCTTC
CASSADSYGYTF
>TRBV9|NA|TRBJ1-6|NA
TGTGCCAGCACCGTGTGGGAGGGGCCGACCTATAATTCACCCCTCCACTTT
CASTVWEGPTYNSPLHF
>TRBV4-3|TRBD2|TRBJ2-3|NA
TGCGCCAGCAGCCAAGAATTGGCGGGGGGGGCAGATACGCAGTATTTT
CASSQELAGGADTQYF
>TRBV25-1|TRBD1|TRBJ1-6|NA
TGTGCCAGCAGTGGGGACAGGGGTAATTCACCCCTCCACTTT
CASSGDRGNSPLHF
>TRBV9|TRBD1|TRBJ2-1|NA
TGTGCCAGCAGCGTAGGTTCCAGGGGGCTTGAGAATGAGCAGTTCTTC
CASSVGSRGLENEQFF
>TRBV5-1|TRBD1|TRBJ1-1|NA
TGCGCCAGCACCCAGGCAGGGGGCACTGAAGCTTTCTTT
CASTQAGGTEAFF
>TRBV5-1|NA|TRBJ2-2|few
TGCGCCAGCAGCCCGGACACCCAGGGCACCGGGGAGCTGTTTTTT
CASSPDTQGTGELFF